Below are 21 T cell receptor beta chains sequenced from a single sample in a study of shared clonotypes between healthy human individuals. Sequencing was performed with immunoSEQ multiplex PCR; in TCRdb, only in-frame clones are kept and a portion is missing. The table records roughly 1,500,000 clones, just under 99% of them present only once. The material sequenced was naive CD4+ T cells sorted from blood. The subset here: CD45RA+ positively selected. Receptors were obtained from a man aged 25 to 40 in good health.

The CDR3: CASSSHRPRDRGYEQYF. The CDR3 region has the DNA TGTGCCAGCAGTTCCCATAGGCCCCGGGACAGGGGGTACGAGCAGTACTTC. V is TRBV27 and J is TRBJ2-7, with TRBD1 matching over 11 bases. Germline V gene sequence: CDR1 MNHEY, CDR2 SMNVEV (reference sequence). V was pared by 4 bases and J by 4 bases, with 12 bases of the junction left unmatched. This CDR3 region has 17 residues.

The gene calls are TRBV9 and TRBJ2-3; possible D gene TRBD2, 5 bases. CDR1 is SGDLS, CDR2 YYNGEE, per germline. The CDR3 has 15 amino acids. With 0 bases removed from V and 1 base from J, the gap between germline ends came to 9 bases. CDR3 bases: TGTGCCAGCAGCGTAGCTGACTACCGCACAGATACGCAGTATTTT. It translates to CASSVADYRTDTQYF.

This chain uses TRBV9 with TRBJ1-3, with a weak D call TRBD1 (5 bases). CDR1 SGDLS and CDR2 YYNGEE come from the germline V gene. Trimming took off 1 base at V and 2 bases at J, with 7 bases between the two ends. CDR3 size: 14 residues. The CDR3 here is CASSVSGTGNTIYF. As DNA, the CDR3 is TGTGCCAGCAGCGTATCAGGGACTGGAAACACCATATATTTT.

The rearrangement joins TRBV25-1 to TRBJ1-5; a possible D gene is TRBD1 (6 bases). The CDR3 extends over 17 amino acids. V was cut by 4 bases and J by 0 bases, with 16 bases left in between. In germline, CDR1 is MGHDK, CDR2 SYGVNS. CDR3 loop: CASSGQTGPYSNQPQHF. As DNA, the CDR3 is TGTGCCAGCAGTGGGCAGACAGGCCCTTATAGCAATCAGCCCCAGCATTTT.

The chain links TRBV18 to TRBJ2-3; either TRBD1 or TRBD2 may fit D (5 bases each). The CDR3 contains 15 residues. CDR1 and CDR2 from the germline V gene are KGHSH and LQKENI. V gave up 3 bases and J gave up 3 bases, with 13 bases separating them. The CDR3 bases are TGTGCCAGCTCACCCAAGCTGTGGGGGACAGATACGCAGTATTTT. This gives the protein CASSPKLWGTDTQYF. Complete variable domain (other parts from reference TRBV18 and TRBJ2-3): NAGVMQNPRHLVRRRGQEARLRCSPMKGHSHVYWYRQLPEEGLKFMVYLQKENIIDESGMPKERFSAEFPKEGPSILRIQQVVRGDSAAYFCASSPKLWGTDTQYFGPGTRLTVL.

Of note for this clone: This sample includes further DNA sequences coding for the same CDR3. The genes are TRBV20-1 and TRBJ1-1; D not certain. The CDR3 sequence is 11 residues long. The V and J ends lost 6 bases and 0 bases respectively, with 5 bases between them. Germline values: CDR1 DFQATT, CDR2 SNEGSKA (reference sequence). The CDR3 reads CSARLNTEAFF. The CDR3 DNA follows: TGCAGTGCAAGGCTGAACACTGAAGCTTTCTTT.

Remarks on this clone: In the same sample, other DNA sequences code for this CDR3. The rearrangement links TRBV10-1 to TRBJ2-1; D not certain. Per the germline V gene, CDR1 is WNHNN and CDR2 is SYGVQD (reference sequence). The ends were cut back, 2 bases at V and 4 bases at J, with 3 bases in the middle. This CDR3 has 12 amino acids. In DNA, the CDR3 is TGCGCCAGCAGTGAGAGTTACAATGAGCAGTTCTTC. This codes for CASSESYNEQFF.

The chain has TRBV5-4 and TRBJ2-1, with D perhaps matching TRBD2 (7 bases). V was clipped by 1 base and J by 8 bases, with 10 bases between them. The CDR3 spans 13 residues. Germline CDR1 and CDR2: SGHNT and YYREEE (reference sequence). CDR3 in amino acids: CASSLSGGDEQFF. The CDR3, as DNA: TGTGCCAGCAGCTTGTCGGGGGGCGATGAGCAGTTCTTC.

The chain joins TRBV28 to TRBJ2-3, with 8 positions matching TRBD2. The CDR3 runs to 15 residues. The germline V gene encodes CDR1 MDHEN and CDR2 SYDVKM. V lost 8 bases and J lost 0; bases outside the gene matches: 7. CDR3 protein: CASGPGTRSTDTQYF. In DNA, the CDR3 is TGTGCCAGCGGCCCCGGGACTAGAAGCACAGATACGCAGTATTTT.

This clone occurred once. The chain couples TRBV7-9 to TRBJ2-5; no reliable D call. The ends were cut back, 2 bases at V and 1 base at J, with 11 bases in the middle. The germline V gene has CDR1 SEHNR and CDR2 FQNEAQ (reference sequence). There are 15 residues in the CDR3. The CDR3 region is CASSLSSGGQETQYF. The CDR3 nucleotides are TGTGCCAGCAGCTTATCCTCGGGCGGCCAAGAGACCCAGTACTTC. Full variable domain (missing parts from reference TRBV7-9 and TRBJ2-5): DTGVSQNPRHKITKRGQNVTFRCDPISEHNRLYWYRQTLGQGPEFLTYFQNEAQLEKSRLLSDRFSAERPKGSFSTLEIQRTEQGDSAMYLCASSLSSGGQETQYFGPGTRLLVL.

The gene calls are TRBV5-4 and TRBJ2-6; TRBD1 matches 8 bases. CDR1 and CDR2 (germline): SGHNT, YYREEE (reference sequence). Trimming at V came to 4 bases and at J to 4 bases, leaving 10 bases not matched to a gene. The CDR3 covers 17 residues. The CDR3 sequence: CASSPRDRFSGANVLTF. In DNA, the CDR3 is TGTGCCAGCAGCCCCCGGGACAGGTTCTCGGGGGCCAACGTCCTGACTTTC.

The rearrangement joins TRBV11-3 to TRBJ2-1, with D possibly TRBD1 on 7 matching bases. CDR1 is SGHNT, CDR2 YENEEA, per germline. Between the trimmed V and J ends, which lost 5 bases and 6 bases, there was a span of 17 bases. The CDR3 consists of 15 residues. The DNA for the CDR3 is TGTGCCAGCAGCCTGGGCAGGGGGGCAGGCAATGAGCAGTTCTTC. Protein product: CASSLGRGAGNEQFF.

The genes are TRBV5-1 and TRBJ1-4, with 7 bases that match TRBD1. The CDR3 covers 14 residues. Germline lookup yields CDR1 SGHRS and CDR2 YFSETQ. V shed 7 bases and J 8 bases; nucleotides not matched to a gene: 11. The CDR3 protein is CASSGGTEGEKLFF. DNA for the CDR3: TGCGCCAGCTCCGGGGGGACAGAGGGCGAAAAACTGTTTTTT. The full variable domain, rest sourced from reference TRBV5-1 and TRBJ1-4, is KAGVTQTPRYLIKTRGQQVTLSCSPISGHRSVSWYQQTPGQGLQFLFEYFSETQRNKGNFPGRFSGRQFSNSRSEMNVSTLELGDSALYLCASSGGTEGEKLFFGSGTQLSVL.

The chain uses TRBV2 and TRBJ1-4, with 7 bases matching TRBD1. Germline values: CDR1 SNHLY, CDR2 FYNNEI. There are 13 residues in the CDR3. J gave up 5 bases and V 11 bases, and 8 bases lay outside the gene matches. The CDR3 nucleotides are TGTGCCGACAAAGACAGGGCGAATGAAAAACTGTTTTTT. Protein product: CADKDRANEKLFF.

Worth noting for this clone: The same CDR3 is also encoded by other DNA sequences in this sample. The chain combines TRBV7-2 with TRBJ2-3, with 7 bases aligning to TRBD2. The germline gives CDR1 SGHTA, CDR2 FQGNSA. Trimming removed 1 base from V and 6 bases from J; junction bases left unmatched: 4. CDR3 size: 14 residues. The CDR3 region is CASSLVAGVDTQYF. CDR3 coding DNA: TGTGCCAGCAGCTTAGTGGCGGGAGTGGATACGCAGTATTTT.

The chain employs TRBV15 and TRBJ2-7; no firm D call. From germline, CDR1 is LNHNV and CDR2 YYDKDF (reference sequence). The germline V and J ends were trimmed by 0 bases and 2 bases, with 14 bases remaining between them. The CDR3 runs 16 residues. CDR3 sequence (DNA): TGTGCCACCAGCAGAGATTCCCAAGGTGTTGCCTACGAGCAGTACTTC. It specifies CATSRDSQGVAYEQYF.

CDR3 coding DNA: TGTGCCACCAAGGCGGGAAGCTCCTACGAGCAGTACTTC. Protein product: CATKAGSSYEQYF. The V call is TRBV15, the J call TRBJ2-7, with D possibly being TRBD2 (6 bases). V lost 7 bases and J 0 bases, leaving 10 bases between the germline ends. CDR3 length: 13 residues. Germline V CDR1 and CDR2: LNHNV, YYDKDF (reference sequence).

This rearrangement joins TRBV5-1 to TRBJ2-3; TRBD2 agrees at 9 bases. Germline CDR1 reads SGHRS; CDR2 reads YFSETQ. V lost 1 base, J lost 7 bases, and 7 bases stayed unmatched. This CDR3 spans 15 amino acids. The CDR3 DNA reads TGCGCCAGCAGCTTGACGGCTAGCGGGAAAAATACGCAGTATTTT. It yields the protein CASSLTASGKNTQYF.

The chain uses TRBV5-4 and TRBJ2-5, with 15 nucleotides matching TRBD2. Germline V gene lookup returns CDR1 SGHNT and CDR2 YYREEE (reference sequence). The CDR3 spans 16 residues. Unmatched junction bases numbered 4, after V lost 2 bases and J lost 5 bases. The CDR3 region has the DNA TGTGCCAGCAGCTTCGCCGGGACTAGCGGGAGGGAGACCCAGTACTTC. Its protein is CASSFAGTSGRETQYF. Filled out from reference TRBV5-4 and TRBJ2-5, the complete variable domain reads ETGVTQSPTHLIKTRGQQVTLRCSSQSGHNTVSWYQQALGQGPQFIFQYYREEENGRGNFPPRFSGLQFPNYSSELNVNALELDDSALYLCASSFAGTSGRETQYFGPGTRLLVL.

The rearrangement links TRBV10-3 to TRBJ2-2; TRBD2 matches at 7 bases. The CDR3 loop spans 15 amino acids. From germline, CDR1 is ENHRY and CDR2 SYGVKD. V was pared by 11 bases and J by 6 bases, with 15 bases of the junction left unmatched. In DNA form, the CDR3 reads TGTGCCGCCAACCCAGCGGGATTTGGTTCCGGGGAGCTGTTTTTT. This codes for CAANPAGFGSGELFF.

CDR3 in amino acids: CASSLREGANTQYF. For the CDR3, the DNA is TGTGCCAGCAGCTTACGAGAGGGGGCAAATACGCAGTATTTT. This rearrangement joins TRBV11-2 to TRBJ2-3; 7 bases fit TRBD1. The V gene end was trimmed by 2 bases and the J gene end by 7 bases; junction bases not matched to a gene: 6. This CDR3 has 14 amino acids. Germline lookup yields CDR1 SGHAT and CDR2 FQNNGV.